This T cell receptor beta chain stems from a study of molecular identifiers for immune sequencing clone quantification. TCRdb re-derived calls from the PCR reads in MiXCR, one entry per CDR3 protein. This table has tens of thousands of distinct CDR3 sequences, about 20% appearing once. This clonotype was observed a few times. Trimming at V came to 6 bases and at J to 9 bases, leaving 5 bases not matched to a gene. In germline, CDR1 is SQVTM, CDR2 ANQGSEA. The length of the CDR3 is 11 residues. This rearrangement joins TRBV29-1 to TRBJ2-1, with 7 nucleotides matching TRBD2. This receptor was identified in a human donor in good health. Some libraries in this study had Jurkat cell RNA spiked in. The sample was naive CD8+ T cells from blood, with Jurkat cell RNA spiked in. Noted subset: FACS-sorted CD8+CD4-CCR7+CD45RA+ naive T cells. CDR3 bases: TGCAGCGTGTGGACTAGTCTTGAGCAGTTCTTC. Residues: CSVWTSLEQFF.